The following is a TCR beta chain sequence with its context. It lacks a known antigen. It has no much larger one-base neighbor in the sample; base qualities were not kept. The data belong to a study of CD8 T cells in Susac syndrome (dated by TCRdb to about 2019). Study-level background: Whether CD8+ T cell activation and differentiation in Susac syndrome was antigen driven was tested using repertoire sequencing.

Results the study describes overall, beyond this receptor: The study acknowledged that relatively few individuals were included in the TCR sequencing and HLA analysis.

V ends up 6 bases short and J 5 bases short, with an unmatched junction base count of 6. From a lookup of the germline V gene (reference sequence), CDR1 and CDR2 are DFQATT and SNEGSKA. Counted from cysteine to phenylalanine, this CDR3 has 14 amino acids. Only CDR3 DNA is held: 42 bases, read in frame from base 1. Peripheral blood CD8+ and CD4+ T cells from healthy donors, Susac syndrome patients and multiple sclerosis patients were profiled by high-throughput TCR beta sequencing. Healthy donors were included as age- and sex-matched controls. CD8+ TEMRA cells were enriched by FACS, while bulk CD8+ and CD4+ T cells were purified by magnetic negative isolation. Blood was drawn into EDTA tubes, processed within 24 hours, and PBMCs were isolated by density gradient centrifugation. PBMCs intended for TCR sequencing were cryopreserved in liquid nitrogen and were subsequently thawed in a 37 degrees C water bath. A purity of at least 90% was achieved for sorted or isolated CD4+, CD8+ and CD8+ TEMRA cells.

RNA was extracted using the RNeasy kit, and roughly 0.5 to 1 ug of the RNA was reverse transcribed with random hexamers. The immunoSEQ multiplex PCR assay, which covers 54 Vbeta and 13 Jbeta segments, was used to amplify TCR beta CDR3 regions. Bias from PCR amplification was corrected by using a synthetic template baseline for primer optimization and for computational correction. For the original study's pipeline: Reads were annotated to V, D and J genes per IMGT and analyzed with immunoSEQ Analyzer, keeping only productive sequences. To calculate clonality, Shannon entropy was normalized by log2 of the number of productive unique sequences and then subtracted from one. For each patient and control, public and private clones were evaluated within the 100 most prevalent clones. Susac-specific clones were defined as absent from healthy and MS cohorts, 800 to 1,200 published viral clones and other ImmuneACCESS disease sequences. Using fastp trimming at Q25 and MiXCR clonotype assembly, TCRdb reanalyzed the public sequencing data and kept in-frame beta chains. One record per CDR3 amino acid sequence lists the most common genes and DNA. The V and J calls reflect TCRdb's pipeline rather than the authors' work. The sample profile shows around 160,000 distinct CDR3 sequences; about 94% of them were found once. 0.11% to 0.15% of the sample comes from the top ten.

The receptor's source is a human donor in good health. Source material: CD4+ T cells from PBMCs. The chain joins TRBV20-1 to TRBJ2-3; TRBD2 fits 12 bases in the junction. CDR3 protein: CSAALAGGRDTQYF. The nucleotides are TGCAGTGCCGCACTAGCGGGGGGTCGAGATACGCAGTATTTT.